The source of this T cell receptor beta chain is a study of response to subunit inactivated influenza vaccine. TCRdb re-called the RT-PCR reads with MiXCR, one entry per CDR3 protein. The sample lists 650,000 to 800,000 distinct CDR3 sequences; approximately 17% were seen once. Source: PBMCs from blood, taken roughly 5 days after vaccination. The clonotype originates from a man aged 45-65 years who received an inactivated influenza vaccine.

The CDR3 sequence is CASSQGSAPSYEQYF. The CDR3 region has the DNA TGTGCCAGCAGCCAAGGTTCCGCTCCCTCCTACGAGCAGTACTTC. The chain recombines TRBV3-1 with TRBJ2-7; D uncertain. Germline assignment: CDR1 LGHDT and CDR2 YNNKEL (reference sequence). The CDR3 sequence is 15 residues long. Trimming took 1 base from V and 0 from J, leaving 10 bases between them.